This TCR beta chain is from a study of blood T cell repertoires in COVID-19. Study-wide context: From the United States, Italy and Spain came samples of acute and convalescent COVID-19. Nucleic acid was either cDNA or gDNA, and it came from T cells, B-cell-depleted T cells, or PBMCs.

This CDR3 contains 13 residues. Germline-derived CDR1 and CDR2 are ENHRY and SYGVKD. V lost 6 bases, J lost 3 bases, and 12 bases lay in between. Original data processing: From reference gene primer amplification, estimates of nucleated cell counts were derived. Assay: immunoSEQ multiplex PCR; the TCRdb copy retains only in-frame clones and omits some. The V and J calls and the clone size are those of that table, but D and trimming were determined from the DNA. Of about 220,000 clones listed, about 86% are singletons. Participants, about 18 to 95 years old, spanned 25 or so US areas. This receptor was obtained from a woman aged 50 to 60 with acute COVID-19. The chain links TRBV10-3 to TRBJ2-7; D is possibly TRBD1 (6 bases). Sequencing was performed on PBMCs or T cells enriched from blood (not recorded which). CDR3 residues: CAIRGWTDYEQYF. In DNA, the CDR3 is TGTGCCATCAGAGGGTGGACAGACTACGAGCAGTACTTC.